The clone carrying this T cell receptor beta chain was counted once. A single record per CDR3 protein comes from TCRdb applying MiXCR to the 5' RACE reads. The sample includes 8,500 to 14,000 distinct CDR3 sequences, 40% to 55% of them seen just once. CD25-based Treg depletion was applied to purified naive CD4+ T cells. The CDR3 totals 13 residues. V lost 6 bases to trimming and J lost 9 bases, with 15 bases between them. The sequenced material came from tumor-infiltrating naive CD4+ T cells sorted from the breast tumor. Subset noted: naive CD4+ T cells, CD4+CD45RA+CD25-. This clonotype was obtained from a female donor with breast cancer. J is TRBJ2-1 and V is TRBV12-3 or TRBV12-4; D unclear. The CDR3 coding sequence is TGTGCCAGCAGCCTCACGGGCCTAGGTGAGCAGTTCTTC. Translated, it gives CASSLTGLGEQFF.